This entry features one T cell receptor (beta chain) sequence. The antigen this receptor binds is unknown. Base qualities were left out, and no much larger clone turns up one base away. The data are from a study of control samples from healthy donors and cancer patients (dated by TCRdb to the early 2020s). The germline V gene encodes CDR1 SGHRS and CDR2 YFSETQ. The CDR3 has 15 amino acids, counting the end cysteine and phenylalanine. Only CDR3 DNA is held: 45 bases, read in frame from base 1. Trimming removed 4 bases from V and 5 bases from J, leaving 13 bases between the germline ends. Libraries were built with the immunoSEQ multiplex PCR assay. TCRdb's version of the immuneACCESS table is confined to in-frame rearrangements and falls short of the full clone set. An unresolved V gene accounts for under half of the shortfall where checked; the remainder is of unknown origin. The sample table shows 150,000 or so clones, and more than 85% are seen once. Almost 6% of the sample is in the top ten clones.

This receptor was obtained from a man in his late teens or twenties in good health. Source material: blood. Recombination joined TRBV5-1 with TRBJ1-6; a tentative D match to TRBD1 spans 5 bases. CDR3 protein: CASSETTADNSPLHF. In nucleotides, the sequence is TGCGCCAGCAGCGAGACGACAGCGGATAATTCACCCCTCCACTTT. The full variable domain, with segments outside the CDR3 supplied by the reference TRBV5-1 and TRBJ1-6 proteins, appears as KAGVTQTPRYLIKTRGQQVTLSCSPISGHRSVSWYQQTPGQGLQFLFEYFSETQRNKGNFPGRFSGRQFSNSRSEMNVSTLELGDSALYLCASSETTADNSPLHFGNGTRLTVT.